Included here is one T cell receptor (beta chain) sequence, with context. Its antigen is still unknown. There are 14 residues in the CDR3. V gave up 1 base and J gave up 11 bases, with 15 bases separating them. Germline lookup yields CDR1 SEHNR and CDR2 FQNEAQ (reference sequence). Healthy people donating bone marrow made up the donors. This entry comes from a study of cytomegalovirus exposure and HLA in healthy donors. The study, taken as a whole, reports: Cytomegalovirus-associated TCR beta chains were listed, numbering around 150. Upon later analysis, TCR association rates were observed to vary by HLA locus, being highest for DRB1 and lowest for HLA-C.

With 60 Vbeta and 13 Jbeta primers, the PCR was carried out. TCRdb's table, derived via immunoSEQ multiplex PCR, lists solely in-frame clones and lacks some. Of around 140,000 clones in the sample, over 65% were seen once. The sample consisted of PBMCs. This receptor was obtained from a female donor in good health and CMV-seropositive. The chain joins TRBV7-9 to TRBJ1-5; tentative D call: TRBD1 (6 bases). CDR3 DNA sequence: TGTGCCAGCAGCTTAGATACGCAGAAGGGGGCCCAGCATTTT. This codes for CASSLDTQKGAQHF.